Shown below are 19 T cell receptor beta chains from a single sample sequenced in a study of shared clonotypes between healthy human individuals. The method was immunoSEQ multiplex PCR; TCRdb's version includes in-frame clones alone and lacks a portion of them. Of about 2.4 million clones in the sample, approximately 93% were seen once. The source material was naive CD4+ T cells from PBMCs. Indicated subset: CD45RA+ positively selected. These receptors were obtained from a man between 18 and 29 years old in good health. Some clones in this sample may be carry-over from other donors' samples.

This clone was recorded only once. The chain joins TRBV18 to TRBJ2-1, with D maybe TRBD2 (6 bases). V was shortened by 5 bases and J by 3 bases, with 14 bases between the two germline ends. Germline CDR1 and CDR2: KGHSH and LQKENI. The CDR3 consists of 15 residues. CDR3 sequence reads: CASSSLADDYNEQFF. The CDR3 region has the DNA TGTGCCAGCTCATCATTAGCGGACGACTACAATGAGCAGTTCTTC.

Of note for this clone: The sample has other DNA sequences that encode this CDR3 too. The gene calls are TRBV5-1 and TRBJ2-2, with D hard to call. Germline-derived CDR1 and CDR2 are SGHRS and YFSETQ. The length of the CDR3 is 14 residues. Trimming took 0 bases from V and 6 from J, leaving 9 bases between them. CDR3 loop: CASSLGLPSGELFF. The CDR3, as DNA: TGCGCCAGCAGCTTGGGACTCCCGTCCGGGGAGCTGTTTTTT.

This clone was found a few times. The V gene is TRBV28, the J gene TRBJ1-4; no reliable D call. There are 14 residues in the CDR3. The germline V and J ends were trimmed by 3 bases and 8 bases, with 13 bases remaining between them. Germline V gene data show CDR1 as MDHEN and CDR2 as SYDVKM. The CDR3 here is CASSFTGQLEKLFF. The CDR3 DNA sequence: TGTGCCAGCAGTTTTACCGGGCAGCTGGAAAAACTGTTTTTT. Filled out from reference TRBV28 and TRBJ1-4, the complete variable domain reads DVKVTQSSRYLVKRTGEKVFLECVQDMDHENMFWYRQDPGLGLRLIYFSYDVKMKEKGDIPEGYSVSREKKERFSLILESASTNQTSMYLCASSFTGQLEKLFFGSGTQLSVL.

The J gene is TRBJ2-5, the V gene TRBV4-1; 8 bases are a match to TRBD1. After removal of 1 base from V and 5 bases from J, the junction contained 6 bases not matched to a gene. Per the germline V gene, CDR1 is MGHRA and CDR2 is YSYEKL. CDR3 length equals 15 residues. The DNA of the CDR3 is TGCGCCAGCAGCCAAGTGACAGGGGCTGGGGAGACCCAGTACTTC. As protein: CASSQVTGAGETQYF.

With respect to this clone: Other DNA sequences in the same sample also yield this CDR3. The chain links TRBV30 to TRBJ1-2, with D possibly being TRBD1 (5 bases). Germline CDR1 is GTSNPN and CDR2 is SVGIG (reference sequence). Trimming stripped 4 bases from V and 4 bases from J, with 7 bases between. This CDR3 contains 11 residues. Here the CDR3 reads CAWTGGYGYTF. The CDR3 DNA is TGTGCCTGGACTGGGGGCTATGGCTACACCTTC.

The V call is TRBV5-1, the J call TRBJ2-2; D remains ambiguous. Between the trimmed V and J ends, which lost 3 bases and 0 bases, there was a span of 12 bases. CDR1 is SGHRS and CDR2 is YFSETQ in the germline V gene. This CDR3 region has 16 residues. CDR3 nucleotide sequence: TGCGCCAGCAGCTCATCCGGGCAAACGAACACCGGGGAGCTGTTTTTT. Amino acid sequence: CASSSSGQTNTGELFF.

The chain links TRBV10-3 to TRBJ2-5; TRBD2 aligns across 8 bases. CDR3 length equals 15 residues. The J segment lost 3 bases and the V segment lost 4 bases, leaving 7 bases of the junction unmatched. Looked up from germline, CDR1 is ENHRY and CDR2 is SYGVKD. CDR3 loop: CAISGTLAGKETQYF. CDR3 nucleotides: TGTGCCATCAGTGGGACCCTAGCGGGTAAAGAGACCCAGTACTTC.

This clone was recorded only once. The chain combines TRBV4-2 with TRBJ1-4; D gene ambiguous. V gave up 0 bases and J gave up 10 bases, with 12 bases separating them. The CDR3 contains 14 residues. The germline V gene has CDR1 LGHNA and CDR2 YNFKEQ. CDR3 DNA sequence: TGTGCCAGCAGCCAAGACCATCGCCCGGGAAAACTGTTTTTT. This sequence encodes CASSQDHRPGKLFF.

This clone came up once. The chain combines TRBV2 with TRBJ1-1; 9 nucleotides align to TRBD1. V lost 4 bases, J lost 6 bases, and 9 bases stayed unmatched. The V gene's germline CDR1 is SNHLY and CDR2 FYNNEI. The CDR3 is made up of 15 amino acids. CDR3 bases: TGTGCCAGCAGTGGTAAAGGGACAGGGAGGCCTGAAGCTTTCTTT. It encodes CASSGKGTGRPEAFF.

A remark on this clone: A much larger clone sits a single nucleotide away, making a read error possible. V and J are TRBV5-6 and TRBJ2-1, with D hard to call. The CDR3 has 11 amino acids. Germline V gene data show CDR1 as SGHDT and CDR2 as YYEEEE. V gave up 2 bases and J gave up 5 bases, with 2 bases separating them. For the CDR3, the DNA is TGTGCCAGCAGCTTTAACAATGAGCAGTTCTTC. Its protein is CASSFNNEQFF.

The genes are TRBV30 and TRBJ1-6; maybe TRBD1 (6 bases). Trimming left V 0 bases short and J 10 bases short, with 22 bases between. CDR3 length equals 17 residues. Germline CDR1 and CDR2: GTSNPN and SVGIG (reference sequence). The CDR3 here is CAWSVLQLGQFRSPLHF. CDR3 in DNA: TGTGCCTGGAGTGTACTTCAATTGGGACAATTTAGATCACCCCTCCACTTT. Full variable domain (missing parts from reference TRBV30 and TRBJ1-6): SQTIHQWPATLVQPVGSPLSLECTVEGTSNPNLYWYRQAAGRGLQLLFYSVGIGQISSEVPQNLSASRPQDRQFILSSKKLLLSDSGFYLCAWSVLQLGQFRSPLHFGNGTRLTVT.

With respect to this clone: This sample includes further DNA sequences coding for the same CDR3. The genes are TRBV5-1 and TRBJ2-3; D might be TRBD1 (6 bases). Germline V gene lookup returns CDR1 SGHRS and CDR2 YFSETQ. The V end was cut by 0 bases, the J end by 1 base, with 6 bases between. The CDR3 contains 14 residues. The CDR3 loop reads CASSLGGRTDTQYF. CDR3 in DNA: TGCGCCAGCAGCTTGGGGGGGCGCACAGATACGCAGTATTTT.

V is TRBV2 and J is TRBJ1-2; D gene ambiguous. The germline V gene encodes CDR1 SNHLY and CDR2 FYNNEI. CDR3 length equals 12 residues. Trimming took off 6 bases at V and 8 bases at J, with 13 bases between the two ends. CDR3: CASRPEGSGYTF. CDR3 in DNA: TGTGCCAGCAGACCCGAGGGTTCGGGCTACACCTTC.

The chain joins TRBV5-4 to TRBJ2-7; D is perhaps TRBD2 (6 bases). Germline V gives CDR1 SGHNT, CDR2 YYREEE (reference sequence). V lost 0 bases and J lost 1, with 11 bases in between. This CDR3 has 15 amino acids. CDR3 protein: CASSLDGRESYEQYF. DNA of the CDR3: TGTGCCAGCAGCTTGGACGGGCGGGAATCCTACGAGCAGTACTTC.

This clone was seen a handful of times. The chain uses TRBV7-6 and TRBJ1-1; D not certain. The V end lost 5 bases, the J end lost 0 bases, and 7 bases lay between the germline ends. Looked up from germline, CDR1 is SGHVS and CDR2 is FNYEAQ. The CDR3 spans 13 residues. This CDR3 reads CASSLMVNTEAFF. As DNA, the CDR3 is TGTGCCAGCAGCCTGATGGTGAACACTGAAGCTTTCTTT. The whole variable domain, filled in from reference TRBV7-6 and TRBJ1-1, reads GAGVSQSPRYKVTKRGQDVALRCDPISGHVSLYWYRQALGQGPEFLTYFNYEAQQDKSGLPNDRFSAERPEGSISTLTIQRTEQRDSAMYRCASSLMVNTEAFFGQGTRLTVV.

The CDR3 nucleotides read TGTGCCAGCAGTGAAGTGGGGGGTGCCTATGGCTACACCTTC. Its protein is CASSEVGGAYGYTF. V and J are TRBV6-1 and TRBJ1-2; tentative D call: TRBD1 (5 bases). The CDR3 consists of 14 residues. Germline CDR1 reads MNHNS; CDR2 reads SASEGT. Trimming took off 1 base at V and 4 bases at J, with 10 bases between the two ends.

V is TRBV25-1 and J is TRBJ2-1; 10 positions match TRBD2. The germline V gene encodes CDR1 MGHDK and CDR2 SYGVNS. The CDR3 length is 16 residues. With V trimmed by 0 bases and J by 6 bases, 5 bases remained unmatched. Written as DNA, the CDR3 is TGTGCCAGCAGTGAATACACTAGCGGGAACTTCAATGAGCAGTTCTTC. Translation gives CASSEYTSGNFNEQFF.

This clone showed up just once. The rearrangement joins TRBV5-1 to TRBJ1-5; unclear D gene. This CDR3 contains 15 residues. Trimming shortened V by 3 bases and J by 6 bases, and 16 bases separated the two germline ends. From germline, CDR1 is SGHRS and CDR2 YFSETQ. In DNA form, the CDR3 reads TGCGCCAGCAGCTCGGGCCCTGGGGAAAGTCAGCCCCAGCATTTT. Translated: CASSSGPGESQPQHF. Full variable domain (remainder filled in from reference TRBV5-1 and TRBJ1-5): KAGVTQTPRYLIKTRGQQVTLSCSPISGHRSVSWYQQTPGQGLQFLFEYFSETQRNKGNFPGRFSGRQFSNSRSEMNVSTLELGDSALYLCASSSGPGESQPQHFGDGTRLSIL.

This chain connects TRBV19 to TRBJ2-1, with 10 positions matching TRBD1. Germline loops: CDR1 LNHDA, CDR2 SQIVND (reference sequence). The V segment lost 8 bases and the J segment 2 bases; nucleotides outside the gene matches: 9. CDR3 length equals 16 residues. This CDR3 is CASAQTGTGAYNEQFF. The CDR3 DNA follows: TGTGCCAGTGCGCAGACCGGGACAGGGGCCTACAATGAGCAGTTCTTC.